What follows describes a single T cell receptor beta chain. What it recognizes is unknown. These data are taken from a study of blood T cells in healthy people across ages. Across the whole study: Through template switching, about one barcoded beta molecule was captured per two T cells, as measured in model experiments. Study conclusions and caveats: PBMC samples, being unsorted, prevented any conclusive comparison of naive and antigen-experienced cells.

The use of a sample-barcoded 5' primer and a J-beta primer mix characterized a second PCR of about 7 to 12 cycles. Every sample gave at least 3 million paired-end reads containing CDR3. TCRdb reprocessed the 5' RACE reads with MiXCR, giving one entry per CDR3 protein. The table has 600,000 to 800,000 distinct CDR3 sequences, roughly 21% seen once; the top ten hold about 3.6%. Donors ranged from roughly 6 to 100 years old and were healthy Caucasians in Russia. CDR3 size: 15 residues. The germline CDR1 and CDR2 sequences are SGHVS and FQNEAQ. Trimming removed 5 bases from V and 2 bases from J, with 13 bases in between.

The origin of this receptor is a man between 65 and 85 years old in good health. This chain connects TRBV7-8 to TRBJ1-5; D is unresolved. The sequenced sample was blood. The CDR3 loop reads CASSPGEIRNQPQHF. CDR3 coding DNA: TGTGCCAGCAGCCCCGGGGAGATACGCAATCAGCCCCAGCATTTT.